One and the same sample provided the 8 T cell receptor beta chains below, sequenced in a study of T-cell memory formation after mild COVID-19. MiXCR was run by TCRdb on the 5' RACE reads, yielding one entry per CDR3 protein. The table lists 300,000 to 350,000 distinct CDR3 sequences, 14% of them singletons, with roughly a fifth in the top ten. Input material: PBMCs or a T cell subset sorted from them (not recorded which). The receptors were sampled from a man between 18 and 29 years old who had mild COVID-19 (a few samples of this study predate the infection). Cell type and time point are not known.

V usage is TRBV4-3 and J usage is TRBJ2-5; 9 bases agree with TRBD1. The germline CDR1 and CDR2 sequences are LGHNA and YSLEER. The CDR3 totals 15 residues. The V and J ends lost 1 base and 5 bases, in that order; junction bases with no gene match: 5. CDR3 coding DNA: TGCGCCAGCAGCCAAGCACAGGGGGCGTCGGAGACCCAGTACTTC. Its protein product is CASSQAQGASETQYF.

V usage is TRBV7-6 and J usage is TRBJ2-3, with TRBD1 identical over 7 bases. V lost 4 bases to trimming and J lost 2 bases; unmatched junction nucleotides: 9. CDR1 SGHVS and CDR2 FNYEAQ come from the germline V gene. The CDR3 sequence is 16 residues long. CDR3 sequence (DNA): TGTGCCAGCAGCTCCCCAGGTAGGGGGCCCACAGATACGCAGTATTTT. Its translation: CASSSPGRGPTDTQYF.

This clonotype appeared a few times. The CDR3 sequence: CASRLSQSYEQYF. The CDR3 DNA reads TGTGCCAGCAGGTTAAGTCAGTCCTACGAGCAGTACTTC. The gene calls are TRBV2 and TRBJ2-7; D is ambiguous. V was shortened by 6 bases and J by 1 base, with 10 bases between the two germline ends. Germline-derived CDR1 and CDR2 are SNHLY and FYNNEI. The CDR3 runs 13 residues.

This clonotype was detected a few times. The J gene is TRBJ1-2, the V gene TRBV12-3 or TRBV12-4; D unclear. The CDR3 spans 13 residues. Trimming cost V 2 bases and J 4 bases, with 8 bases left between them. As DNA, the CDR3 is TGTGCCAGCAGTTTACAGACTAGCTATGGCTACACCTTC. Amino acids: CASSLQTSYGYTF.

The chain joins TRBV5-6 to TRBJ2-1; D assignment may be TRBD1 or TRBD2 (5 bases each). From germline, CDR1 is SGHDT and CDR2 YYEEEE. Trimming removed 3 bases from V and 3 bases from J, with 10 bases in between. The CDR3 has 14 residues. CDR3 in amino acids: CASSSGRSYNEQFF. CDR3 coding DNA: TGTGCCAGCAGCTCGGGACGGAGCTACAATGAGCAGTTCTTC.

This clonotype appeared many times. Mismatch with germline at one junction end may stem from a read error. The rearrangement uses TRBV5-1 and TRBJ2-7; 10 nucleotides match TRBD1. CDR3 length equals 13 residues. Germline V gives CDR1 SGHRS, CDR2 YFSETQ. The CDR3 DNA sequence: TGTGCCAGCAGCTTGGGGACAGGGGACGAGCAGTACTTC. Translating gives CASSLGTGDEQYF.

This clonotype was found many times. J is TRBJ1-4 and V is TRBV29-1, with a possible D match to TRBD1 (5 bases). V shed 5 bases and J shed 3 bases, with 10 bases lying between them. This CDR3 spans 13 amino acids. Germline lookup yields CDR1 SQVTM and CDR2 ANQGSEA. The CDR3 here is CSVLRESNEKLFF. The CDR3 DNA is TGCAGCGTTCTCAGGGAGTCTAATGAAAAACTGTTTTTT.

There are many counts of this clonotype. The chain uses TRBV25-1 and TRBJ2-1; tentatively, D is TRBD2 (5 bases). V lost 5 bases and J 0 bases, leaving 8 bases between the germline ends. This CDR3 is built from 14 residues. Germline V gene data show CDR1 as MGHDK and CDR2 as SYGVNS. The CDR3 bases are TGTGCCAGCAGTCCTCGGGGCTCCTACAATGAGCAGTTCTTC. Amino acid sequence: CASSPRGSYNEQFF.